This TCR beta chain was obtained from a study of T cells expressing NK-cell markers. The V gene's germline CDR1 is MDHEN and CDR2 SYDVKM. The CDR3 runs 15 residues. Each CDR3 protein gets one entry in TCRdb, which reprocessed the 5' RACE reads and gives no DNA. The sample spans about 380,000 distinct CDR3 sequences; the ten largest clones claim roughly 5.2%. This chain joins TRBV28 and TRBJ1-2. Sequenced input: blood T cells: a sorted CD56 or NKG2C T cell subset, CD4+ or CD8+ T cells, or bulk PBMC T cells (not recorded which). This clonotype was obtained from a man aged 18 to 69 in good health. The CDR3 loop reads CASSLLLRSGYGYTF.